The 21 T cell receptor beta chains given below trace back to one sample, sequenced in a study of T cells after somatic rescue of genetic block (dated by TCRdb to 2020 to 2022). Libraries were prepared through the immunoSEQ multiplex PCR assay. TCRdb limited this immuneACCESS table to in-frame rearrangements with V and J called. A share of clones is missing; checked studies link under half to unresolved V genes, and the rest is unexplained. This sample is represented by tens of thousands of clones; around 90% of them were singletons. 1.6% of the sample is held by the ten biggest clonotypes. The sequenced material came from peripheral blood mononuclear cells (PBMCs). These TCRs come from a woman between 18 and 29 years old.

This chain uses TRBV15 with TRBJ2-1, with TRBD2 identical over 10 bases. The CDR3 sequence is 17 residues long. Per germline, CDR1 LNHNV and CDR2 YYDKDF (reference sequence). V was clipped by 9 bases and J by 0 bases; unmatched bases: 11. The CDR3 sequence: CATYQPGLALSYNEQFF. The CDR3 nucleotides read TGTGCCACTTATCAGCCGGGACTAGCGCTCTCCTACAATGAGCAGTTCTTC. The full variable domain, its missing parts supplied by reference TRBV15 and TRBJ2-1, is DAMVIQNPRYQVTQFGKPVTLSCSQTLNHNVMYWYQQKSSQAPKLLFHYYDKDFNNEADTPDNFQSRRPNTSFCFLDIRSPGLGDTAMYLCATYQPGLALSYNEQFFGPGTRLTVL.

The chain links TRBV11-2 to TRBJ2-1; the match to TRBD2 covers 7 bases. After removal of 1 base from V and 7 bases from J, the junction contained 7 bases not matched to a gene. This CDR3 has 15 amino acids. Germline V gene lookup returns CDR1 SGHAT and CDR2 FQNNGV. As DNA, the CDR3 is TGTGCCAGCAGCTTAGGGGCGGGAGTTCGGAATGAGCAGTTCTTC. Its translation: CASSLGAGVRNEQFF.

The chain uses TRBV13 and TRBJ2-5, with 10 bases matching TRBD2. The V and J ends lost 3 bases and 3 bases, in that order; junction bases with no gene match: 7. Germline CDR1 and CDR2: PRHDT and FYEKMQ (reference sequence). The CDR3 sequence is 16 residues long. CDR3 DNA sequence: TGTGCCAGCAGCTTCCGTCTAGCGGGAGTAGAAGAGACCCAGTACTTC. This gives the protein CASSFRLAGVEETQYF.

This chain connects TRBV6-6 to TRBJ2-3; the D is unclear. Trimming cost V 6 bases and J 0 bases, with 13 bases left between them. The CDR3 covers 15 residues. Per the germline V gene, CDR1 is MNHNY and CDR2 is SVGAGI (reference sequence). CDR3 residues: CASRELGRSTDTQYF. The CDR3, as DNA: TGTGCCAGCAGAGAACTCGGGCGGAGCACAGATACGCAGTATTTT.

The chain uses TRBV7-9 and TRBJ1-4; TRBD1 matches 9 bases. The J segment lost 8 bases and the V segment lost 6 bases, leaving 7 bases of the junction unmatched. Per germline, CDR1 SEHNR and CDR2 FQNEAQ (reference sequence). The CDR3 is 14 amino acids. CDR3 sequence: CASSLQGAEEKLFF. The CDR3 bases are TGTGCCAGCAGTTTACAGGGGGCAGAGGAAAAACTGTTTTTT.

A single count supports this clone. This sequence joins TRBV5-4 and TRBJ1-2, with 7 bases aligning to TRBD1. V shed 0 bases, J shed 2 bases, and the junction held 1 base outside the gene matches. Germline CDR1 SGHNT, CDR2 YYREEE (reference sequence). This CDR3 region has 14 residues. DNA of the CDR3: TGTGCCAGCAGCTTGGGCAGGGGGAACTATGGCTACACCTTC. Encoded protein: CASSLGRGNYGYTF. The variable domain in full, completed from reference TRBV5-4 and TRBJ1-2, reads ETGVTQSPTHLIKTRGQQVTLRCSSQSGHNTVSWYQQALGQGPQFIFQYYREEENGRGNFPPRFSGLQFPNYSSELNVNALELDDSALYLCASSLGRGNYGYTFGSGTRLTVV.

CDR3 bases: TGTGCCAGCAGCCGACAGGGGCGGGGGTATGGCTACACCTTC. Amino acid sequence: CASSRQGRGYGYTF. The rearrangement links TRBV5-6 to TRBJ1-2; 8 nucleotides agree with TRBD1. The CDR3 sequence is 14 residues long. The V gene's germline CDR1 is SGHDT and CDR2 YYEEEE. J gave up 5 bases and V 4 bases, and 7 bases lay outside the gene matches.

The V call is TRBV29-1, the J call TRBJ2-1; 13 bases map to TRBD2. V shed 7 bases, J shed 9 bases, and the junction held 9 bases outside the gene matches. The germline V gene encodes CDR1 SQVTM and CDR2 ANQGSEA. The CDR3 is 14 amino acids. The CDR3 spells CSARGTSGIFEQFF. The CDR3 nucleotides are TGCAGCGCCCGAGGGACTAGCGGGATATTTGAGCAGTTCTTC.

V and J are TRBV5-1 and TRBJ2-1, with D unclear. CDR3 size: 15 residues. Germline V gene sequence: CDR1 SGHRS, CDR2 YFSETQ. V was pared by 4 bases and J by 0 bases, with 11 bases between. Here the CDR3 reads CASSRRMSSYNEQFF. CDR3 nucleotide sequence: TGCGCCAGCAGCAGAAGGATGAGCTCCTACAATGAGCAGTTCTTC.

The rearrangement uses TRBV4-2 and TRBJ2-1; 15 bases align to TRBD2. CDR3 length: 19 residues. J lost 5 bases, V lost 1 base, and 9 bases had no gene match. Germline assignment: CDR1 LGHNA and CDR2 YNFKEQ. The CDR3 DNA reads as TGTGCCAGCAGCCAAGCCACGGGACTAGCGGGAGGCCGCGACAATGAGCAGTTCTTC. Protein product: CASSQATGLAGGRDNEQFF.

The CDR3, as DNA: TGTGCCAGCAGCCCAGGGGGGGTTAGGCAGCCCCAGCATTTT. It translates to CASSPGGVRQPQHF. The chain has TRBV7-9 and TRBJ1-5; 7 bases agree with TRBD1. Germline V lookup: CDR1 SEHNR, CDR2 FQNEAQ (reference sequence). The CDR3 extends over 14 amino acids. V shed 5 bases, J shed 7 bases, and the junction held 8 bases outside the gene matches.

The chain is built from TRBV9 and TRBJ2-5; weak D call: TRBD1 (5 bases). This CDR3 is 15 amino acids long. The germline gives CDR1 SGDLS, CDR2 YYNGEE. The germline V and J ends were trimmed by 0 bases and 5 bases, with 14 bases remaining between them. The CDR3 region is CASSVEQGSMETQYF. CDR3 nucleotides: TGTGCCAGCAGCGTAGAGCAGGGATCAATGGAGACCCAGTACTTC.

The chain is built from TRBV5-1 and TRBJ1-5; weak D call: TRBD1 (6 bases). Trimming took off 3 bases at V and 4 bases at J, with 8 bases between the two ends. The CDR3 loop spans 13 amino acids. Germline V gene sequence: CDR1 SGHRS, CDR2 YFSETQ. The CDR3: CASSSQGNQPQHF. The CDR3 region has the DNA TGCGCCAGCAGCTCACAGGGTAATCAGCCCCAGCATTTT.

About this clone: At one end, the junction sequence differs from germline, possibly due to a read error. The rearrangement uses TRBV13 and TRBJ2-4, with 9 nucleotides matching TRBD1. There are 15 residues in the CDR3. Germline V gene data show CDR1 as PRHDT and CDR2 as FYEKMQ (reference sequence). The CDR3 nucleotides are TGTGCCAGCAGCCTAGGGACAGGGAGGGGAGACATTCAGTACTTC. This gives the protein CASSLGTGRGDIQYF.

Here the CDR3 reads CASSFGQGGSEAFF. The CDR3 DNA follows: TGTGCCAGCAGCTTTGGTCAGGGAGGATCTGAAGCTTTCTTT. The chain couples TRBV7-9 to TRBJ1-1, with a tentative D call TRBD1 (5 bases). Per germline, CDR1 SEHNR and CDR2 FQNEAQ (reference sequence). V lost 3 bases and J 6 bases, leaving 14 bases between the germline ends. This CDR3 has 14 residues. Full variable domain (outside the CDR3, taken from reference TRBV7-9 and TRBJ1-1): DTGVSQNPRHKITKRGQNVTFRCDPISEHNRLYWYRQTLGQGPEFLTYFQNEAQLEKSRLLSDRFSAERPKGSFSTLEIQRTEQGDSAMYLCASSFGQGGSEAFFGQGTRLTVV.

CDR3 amino acids: CAIRGTGSNTEAFF. The CDR3 DNA reads TGTGCCATCAGGGGGACCGGATCGAACACTGAAGCTTTCTTT. This chain connects TRBV10-3 to TRBJ1-1; D might be TRBD1 (5 bases). The germline V and J ends were trimmed by 6 bases and 1 base, with 12 bases remaining between them. Per germline, CDR1 ENHRY and CDR2 SYGVKD. The CDR3 is 14 amino acids.

This sequence joins TRBV5-1 and TRBJ2-1, with 8 nucleotides matching TRBD2. The germline V gene encodes CDR1 SGHRS and CDR2 YFSETQ. The V segment lost 0 bases and the J segment 7 bases; nucleotides outside the gene matches: 0. This CDR3 has 13 residues. The chain's CDR3 is CASSLGLANEQFF. CDR3 sequence (DNA): TGCGCCAGCAGCTTGGGACTAGCGAATGAGCAGTTCTTC.

The gene calls are TRBV7-8 and TRBJ1-1; D remains ambiguous. V lost 1 base and J lost 1, with 13 bases in between. CDR1 is SGHVS and CDR2 is FQNEAQ in the germline V gene. This CDR3 has 16 residues. The CDR3 sequence: CASSLEGPGTNTEAFF. In DNA form, the CDR3 reads TGTGCCAGCAGCTTAGAAGGGCCGGGAACGAACACTGAAGCTTTCTTT. Using reference TRBV7-8 and TRBJ1-1 for the parts outside the CDR3, the full variable domain is GAGVSQSPRYKVAKRGQDVALRCDPISGHVSLFWYQQALGQGPEFLTYFQNEAQLDKSGLPSDRFFAERPEGSVSTLKIQRTQQEDSAVYLCASSLEGPGTNTEAFFGQGTRLTVV.

The V call is TRBV11-1, the J call TRBJ1-2, with 8 nucleotides matching TRBD1. The V gene's germline CDR1 is SGHAT and CDR2 FQDESV (reference sequence). CDR3 length: 13 amino acids. The ends lost 5 bases at V and 6 bases at J; junction bases unmatched: 5. The CDR3 sequence: CASSPTGDNGYTF. The CDR3, as DNA: TGTGCCAGCAGCCCGACAGGGGATAATGGCTACACCTTC.

This chain connects TRBV7-9 to TRBJ1-5, with a possible D match to TRBD1 (5 bases). This CDR3 is 17 amino acids long. CDR1 and CDR2 (germline): SEHNR, FQNEAQ (reference sequence). Trimming cost V 4 bases and J 8 bases, with 24 bases left between them. In nucleotides, the CDR3 is TGTGCCAGCAGCTCCATTGCGGATATCGATCGGGGGGAGCCCCAGCATTTT. Translation: CASSSIADIDRGEPQHF.

CDR3 nucleotide sequence: TGTGCCAGCAGCTTGGGACTCGGACAAGAGACCCAGTACTTC. Its translation is CASSLGLGQETQYF. The chain couples TRBV5-4 to TRBJ2-5; the D is unclear. Trimming stripped 0 bases from V and 2 bases from J, with 8 bases between. This CDR3 has 14 amino acids. CDR1 is SGHNT and CDR2 is YYREEE in the germline V gene (reference sequence).